This T cell receptor (beta chain) is from a study of blood T cell repertoires in COVID-19. Looking at the study overall: The analysed material was cDNA or gDNA that came from T cells, B-cell-depleted T cells, or PBMCs.

Under the authors' procedure: Amplification with reference gene primers provided the estimates of nucleated cell counts. Assay: immunoSEQ multiplex PCR; the TCRdb copy retains only in-frame clones and omits some. V and J calls and clone size are those listed in that table; D and trimming were worked out from the DNA. Of under 250,000 clones detected, approximately 83% appear once; the ten largest clones hold roughly 1.9%. Germline assignment: CDR1 SSHAT and CDR2 FNYEAQ (reference sequence). V dropped 1 base and J dropped 2; count of bases not matched to a gene: 1. This CDR3 is built from 16 residues.

Sample: peripheral blood. This clonotype was obtained from a man aged 25 to 40 who had recovered from COVID-19. V usage is TRBV7-7 and J usage is TRBJ2-1; 11 bases agree with TRBD2. CDR3 nucleotides: TGTGCCAGCAGCTTAGTGGGACTAGCGGCCTACAATGAGCAGTTCTTC. The encoded protein is CASSLVGLAAYNEQFF.